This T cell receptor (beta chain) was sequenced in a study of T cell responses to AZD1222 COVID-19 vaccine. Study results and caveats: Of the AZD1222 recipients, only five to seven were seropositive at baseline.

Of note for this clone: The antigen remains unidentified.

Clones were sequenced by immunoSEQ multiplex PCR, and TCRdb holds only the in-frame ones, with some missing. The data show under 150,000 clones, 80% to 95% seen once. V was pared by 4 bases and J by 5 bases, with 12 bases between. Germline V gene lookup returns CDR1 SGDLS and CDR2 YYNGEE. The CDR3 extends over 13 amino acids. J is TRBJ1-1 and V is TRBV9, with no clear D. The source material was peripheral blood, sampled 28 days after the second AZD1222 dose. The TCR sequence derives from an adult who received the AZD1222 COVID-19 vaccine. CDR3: CASSPSGDTEAFF. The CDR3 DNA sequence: TGTGCCAGCAGCCCGTCCGGGGATACTGAAGCTTTCTTT.